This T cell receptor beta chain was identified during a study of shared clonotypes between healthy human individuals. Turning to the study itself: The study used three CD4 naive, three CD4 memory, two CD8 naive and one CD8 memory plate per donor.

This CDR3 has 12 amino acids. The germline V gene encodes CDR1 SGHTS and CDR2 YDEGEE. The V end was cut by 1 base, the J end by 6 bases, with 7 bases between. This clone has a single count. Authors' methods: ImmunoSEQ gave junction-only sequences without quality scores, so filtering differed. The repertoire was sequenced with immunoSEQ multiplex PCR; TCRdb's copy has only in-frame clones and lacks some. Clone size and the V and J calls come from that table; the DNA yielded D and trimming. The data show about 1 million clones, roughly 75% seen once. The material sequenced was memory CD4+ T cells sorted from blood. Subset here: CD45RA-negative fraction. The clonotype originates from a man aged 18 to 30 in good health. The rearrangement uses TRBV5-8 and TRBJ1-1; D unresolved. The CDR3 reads CASSLYTAEAFF. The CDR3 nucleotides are TGTGCCAGCAGCTTGTACACCGCTGAAGCTTTCTTT.